These 9 T cell receptor beta chains originate from one sample sequenced in a study of blood T cell repertoires in COVID-19 (dated by TCRdb to about 2020). The library came from the immunoSEQ multiplex PCR assay. TCRdb carries this immuneACCESS record with in-frame sequences only. Its versions omit some clonotypes, under half of them owing to an unresolved V gene in the studies checked, with the rest unexplained. The sample records about 300,000 clones, about nine tenths of which are singletons. The top ten hold approximately 7.5% of the sample. The sample consisted of peripheral blood. Receptors originate from a woman in her 30s with COVID-19, enrolled during active disease.

This chain links TRBV10-1 with TRBJ2-2; 7 bases align to TRBD1. The CDR3 spans 14 residues. Trimming removed 6 bases from V and 5 bases from J; junction bases left unmatched: 6. The germline CDR1 and CDR2 sequences are WNHNN and SYGVQD (reference sequence). The CDR3: CASRLDRVTGELFF. In DNA form, the CDR3 reads TGCGCCAGCAGACTTGACAGGGTGACCGGGGAGCTGTTTTTT.

The J gene is TRBJ2-2, the V gene TRBV5-1; D uncertain. The CDR3 sequence is 16 residues long. Trimming removed 0 bases at V and 2 bases at J, with 11 bases between. Germline V CDR1 and CDR2: SGHRS, YFSETQ. CDR3 bases: TGCGCCAGCAGCTTGGGGCTCACCCATAACACCGGGGAGCTGTTTTTT. Encoded protein: CASSLGLTHNTGELFF. Full variable domain (remainder filled in from reference TRBV5-1 and TRBJ2-2): KAGVTQTPRYLIKTRGQQVTLSCSPISGHRSVSWYQQTPGQGLQFLFEYFSETQRNKGNFPGRFSGRQFSNSRSEMNVSTLELGDSALYLCASSLGLTHNTGELFFGEGSRLTVL.

This clone was counted a single time. This CDR3 is CASSSRLAGVTDTQYF. The CDR3 coding sequence is TGTGCCAGCAGTTCCCGACTAGCGGGAGTCACAGATACGCAGTATTTT. The V and J genes are TRBV28 and TRBJ2-3, with TRBD2 matching over 12 bases. V lost 4 bases to trimming and J lost 2 bases; unmatched junction nucleotides: 4. CDR3 length: 16 residues. CDR1 and CDR2 (germline): MDHEN, SYDVKM.

The V gene is TRBV28, the J gene TRBJ2-5; no firm D call. V was clipped by 6 bases and J by 2 bases, with 10 bases between them. The CDR3 loop spans 13 amino acids. CDR1 is MDHEN, CDR2 SYDVKM, per germline. The CDR3 coding sequence is TGTGCCAGCAGCCAGACTGCACAAGAGACCCAGTACTTC. Protein: CASSQTAQETQYF.

The chain has TRBV10-3 and TRBJ2-2; TRBD2 matches at 11 bases. After removal of 4 bases from V and 5 bases from J, the junction contained 6 bases not matched to a gene. CDR3 length: 16 residues. CDR1 is ENHRY and CDR2 is SYGVKD in the germline V gene. CDR3 DNA sequence: TGTGCCATCAGTGCCCTAGCGGGGGGAGAAACCGGGGAGCTGTTTTTT. It is translated as CAISALAGGETGELFF.

This rearrangement joins TRBV6-6 to TRBJ1-6, with D possibly being TRBD1 (5 bases). Trimming left V 2 bases short and J 8 bases short, with 10 bases between. Per the germline V gene, CDR1 is MNHNY and CDR2 is SVGAGI (reference sequence). The CDR3 runs 14 residues. CDR3 sequence reads: CASSYGGRDSPLHF. In DNA form, the CDR3 reads TGTGCCAGCAGTTACGGGGGGAGAGATTCACCCCTCCACTTT.

V gene TRBV28 combines with J gene TRBJ2-3; 9 bases line up with TRBD1. This CDR3 contains 16 residues. Germline CDR1 reads MDHEN; CDR2 reads SYDVKM. Trimming took 7 bases from V and 3 from J; bases not matched to a gene: 11. The CDR3 sequence: CASTPPPGQGTDTQYF. Here the CDR3 DNA reads TGTGCCAGCACCCCGCCCCCGGGACAGGGTACAGATACGCAGTATTTT.

V gene TRBV19 combines with J gene TRBJ2-2, with no clear D. Germline V gives CDR1 LNHDA, CDR2 SQIVND (reference sequence). The CDR3 covers 14 residues. V dropped 1 base and J dropped 1 base, with 4 bases sitting between them. DNA for the CDR3: TGTGCCAGTAGTATAGCCGGGAACACCGGGGAGCTGTTTTTT. Translated: CASSIAGNTGELFF.

V is TRBV7-3 and J is TRBJ1-1, with TRBD1 matching 7 bases. Trimming removed 0 bases from V and 3 bases from J; junction bases left unmatched: 1. The CDR3 spans 14 residues. The germline gives CDR1 SGHTA, CDR2 FQGTGA. CDR3 amino acids: CASSLTGTDTEAFF. For the CDR3, the DNA is TGTGCCAGCAGCTTAACAGGGACAGACACTGAAGCTTTCTTT.